This T cell receptor beta chain was captured by sequencing in a study of blood T cell repertoires in COVID-19. Repertoires were generated with immunoSEQ multiplex PCR, while TCRdb's copy carries only in-frame clones and drops some. This table holds more than 65,000 clones, almost 85% found once. From germline, CDR1 is MNHEY and CDR2 SVGEGT. V lost 7 bases and J 7 bases, leaving 17 bases between the germline ends. The CDR3 is 14 residues long. Source material: peripheral blood. The sequence was obtained from a human donor in a cohort sampled during active COVID-19. The V call is TRBV6-2 or TRBV6-3, the J call TRBJ1-5, with no clear D. Written as DNA, the CDR3 is TGTGCCAGCACCCCGCGGGCCCTAGGGCAGCCCCAGCATTTT. It yields the protein CASTPRALGQPQHF.